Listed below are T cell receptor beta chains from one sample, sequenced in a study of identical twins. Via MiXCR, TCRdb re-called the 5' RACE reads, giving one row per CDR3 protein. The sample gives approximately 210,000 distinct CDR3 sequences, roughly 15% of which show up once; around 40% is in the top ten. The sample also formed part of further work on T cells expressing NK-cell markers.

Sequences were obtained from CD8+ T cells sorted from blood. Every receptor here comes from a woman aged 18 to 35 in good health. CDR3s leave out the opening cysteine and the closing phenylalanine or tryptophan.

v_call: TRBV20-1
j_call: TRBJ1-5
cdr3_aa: SARGGVSEGNQPQH

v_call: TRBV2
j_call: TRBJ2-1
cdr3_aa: ASQRDGEQF

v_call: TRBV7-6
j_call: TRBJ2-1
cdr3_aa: ASSPSLSAGFAEQF

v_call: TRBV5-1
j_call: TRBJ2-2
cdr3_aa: ASSFHGPTNTGELF

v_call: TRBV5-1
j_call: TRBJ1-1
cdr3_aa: ASRTWDSLNTEAF

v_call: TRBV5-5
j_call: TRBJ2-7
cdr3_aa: ASSLVSGAEQY

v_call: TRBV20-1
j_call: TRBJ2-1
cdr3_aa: SARGVGSSYNEQF

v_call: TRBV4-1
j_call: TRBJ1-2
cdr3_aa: ASSQGPTYSYGYT

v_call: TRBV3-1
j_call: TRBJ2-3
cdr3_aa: ASSQALRLAGDGATDTQY

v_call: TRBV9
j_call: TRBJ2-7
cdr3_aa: ASSVTGGEQY

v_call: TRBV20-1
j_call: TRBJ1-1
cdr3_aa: SARDPATGWTEAF

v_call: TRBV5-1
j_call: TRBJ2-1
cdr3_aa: ASSAGLESYNEQF

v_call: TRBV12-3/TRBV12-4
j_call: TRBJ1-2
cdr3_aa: ASGGRSDHYT

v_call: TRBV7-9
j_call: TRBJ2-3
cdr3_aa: ASRPPQGWGTDTQY

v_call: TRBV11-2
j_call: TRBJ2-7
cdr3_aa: ASSPSPGTASYEQY

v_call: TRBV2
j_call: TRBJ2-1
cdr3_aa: ATQGLAREQF

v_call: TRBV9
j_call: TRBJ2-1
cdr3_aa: ASSGFTGRDNEQF

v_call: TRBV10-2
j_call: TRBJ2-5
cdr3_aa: ASSERVWETQY

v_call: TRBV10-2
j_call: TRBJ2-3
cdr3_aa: ASSGGGASDTQY

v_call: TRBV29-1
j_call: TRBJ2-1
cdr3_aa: SAFAAPDRGNNNEQF

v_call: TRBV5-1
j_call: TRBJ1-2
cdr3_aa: ASQGSYGYT

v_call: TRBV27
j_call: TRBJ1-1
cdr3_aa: ASSFLQGPGTEAF

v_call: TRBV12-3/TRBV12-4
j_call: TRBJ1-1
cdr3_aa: ASSPDYTEAF

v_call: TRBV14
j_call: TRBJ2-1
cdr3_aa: ASSPGGYNEQF

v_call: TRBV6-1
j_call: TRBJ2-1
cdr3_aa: ASSEAGGSYNEQF

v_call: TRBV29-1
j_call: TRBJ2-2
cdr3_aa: SVLAPTNTGELF

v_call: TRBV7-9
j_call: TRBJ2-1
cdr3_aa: ASSYRAPDNEQF

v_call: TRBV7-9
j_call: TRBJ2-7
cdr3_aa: ASSGQGADRYEQY

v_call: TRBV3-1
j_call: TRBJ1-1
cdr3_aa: ASSQGIGRVDAAF

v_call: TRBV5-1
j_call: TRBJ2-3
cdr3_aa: ASSKETGPDTQY

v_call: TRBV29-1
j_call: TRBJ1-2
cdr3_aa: SAPGQGVDGYT

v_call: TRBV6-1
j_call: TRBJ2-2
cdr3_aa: ASGQSNTGELF

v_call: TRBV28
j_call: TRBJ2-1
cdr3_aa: ASTNPPGTRGNEQF

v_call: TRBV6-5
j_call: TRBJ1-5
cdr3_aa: ASSQNTIPQH

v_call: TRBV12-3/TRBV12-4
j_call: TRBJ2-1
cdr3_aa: ASSPSRQNTYNEQF

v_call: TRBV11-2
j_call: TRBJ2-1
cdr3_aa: ASSSASGDNEQF

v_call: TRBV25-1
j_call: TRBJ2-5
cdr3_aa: ASSESGTQY

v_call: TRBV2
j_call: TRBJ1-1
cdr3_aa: ASSPFMNTEAF

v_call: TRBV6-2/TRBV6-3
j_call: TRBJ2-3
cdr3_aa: ASMWGGSDTQY

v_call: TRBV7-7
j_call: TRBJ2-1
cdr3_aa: ASSAREAGWNEQF

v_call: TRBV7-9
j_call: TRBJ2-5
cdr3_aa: ASRLAGIQETQY

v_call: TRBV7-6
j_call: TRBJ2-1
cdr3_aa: ASSLQAGGLHEQF

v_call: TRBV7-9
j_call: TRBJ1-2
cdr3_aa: ASSLGTDNYGYT